The 20 T cell receptor beta chains below were found in one sample sequenced in a study of T cell repertoires in ileal Crohn's disease. Indicated time point: proximal margin of the surgical specimen (macroscopically non-inflamed). TCRdb keeps only in-frame clones here, not all; method: immunoSEQ multiplex PCR. The sample has 4,500 to 6,500 clones; about 73% are singletons. The sample taken for sequencing was ileal tissue. These receptors were obtained from an adult with Crohn's disease.

The J gene is TRBJ2-1, the V gene TRBV6-1; D could derive from TRBD1 or TRBD2 (5 bases each). This CDR3 comprises 15 residues. Germline V gene lookup returns CDR1 MNHNS and CDR2 SASEGT. The ends were cut back, 2 bases at V and 7 bases at J, with 15 bases in the middle. The CDR3 nucleotides read TGTGCCAGCAGTGAATCCTCAGGGTGGGGGAATGAGCAGTTCTTC. Translation gives CASSESSGWGNEQFF.

The chain links TRBV28 to TRBJ1-1; D is ambiguous. The ends were cut back, 4 bases at V and 7 bases at J, with 16 bases in the middle. Germline V gene lookup returns CDR1 MDHEN and CDR2 SYDVKM. The CDR3 is 14 amino acids. CDR3 amino acids: CASSSIDGFSEAFF. The CDR3 DNA reads TGTGCCAGCAGTTCAATCGATGGATTTAGTGAAGCTTTCTTT.

The chain joins TRBV28 to TRBJ1-1; D remains ambiguous. Trimming pared 6 bases from V and 5 bases from J, leaving 7 bases between. This CDR3 contains 11 residues. From germline, CDR1 is MDHEN and CDR2 SYDVKM. The CDR3 protein is CASSYITEAFF. The CDR3 nucleotides read TGTGCCAGCAGCTATATAACTGAAGCTTTCTTT.

The chain employs TRBV11-1 and TRBJ2-7; TRBD1 matches at 7 bases. This CDR3 region has 14 residues. Unmatched junction bases numbered 7, after V lost 5 bases and J lost 3 bases. Per germline, CDR1 SGHAT and CDR2 FQDESV (reference sequence). CDR3 amino acids: CASSILGDSYEQYF. CDR3 DNA sequence: TGTGCCAGCAGCATACTAGGGGACAGCTACGAGCAGTACTTC.

The gene calls are TRBV5-1 and TRBJ2-4; D gene unclear. V lost 0 bases and J lost 0, with 10 bases in between. The CDR3 contains 16 residues. The germline gives CDR1 SGHRS, CDR2 YFSETQ. CDR3 sequence: CASSLGVGLAKNIQYF. CDR3 coding DNA: TGCGCCAGCAGCTTGGGGGTGGGCCTAGCCAAAAACATTCAGTACTTC.

The CDR3 region is CASPPRVYGYTF. CDR3 DNA: TGTGCCAGTCCACCGCGGGTCTATGGCTACACCTTC. The chain has TRBV19 and TRBJ1-2; D is undetermined. The CDR3 is 12 amino acids. The ends were cut back, 8 bases at V and 4 bases at J, with 11 bases in the middle. CDR1 and CDR2 from the germline V gene are LNHDA and SQIVND (reference sequence).

The chain links TRBV9 to TRBJ1-1, with 8 nucleotides matching TRBD1. CDR3 length: 14 residues. With 2 bases clipped from V and 4 bases from J, the junction kept 4 bases outside the gene matches. CDR1 is SGDLS, CDR2 YYNGEE, per germline. In DNA, the CDR3 is TGTGCCAGCAGCGTGGCCGACAGGGGCACTGAAGCTTTCTTT. Amino acids: CASSVADRGTEAFF.

This clone is a singleton in its sample. The rearrangement uses TRBV6-5 and TRBJ1-1; D is uncertain. The length of the CDR3 is 13 residues. Germline CDR1 reads MNHEY; CDR2 reads SVGAGI. V was cut by 4 bases and J by 8 bases, with 14 bases left in between. The CDR3 loop is CASSSLGRREAFF. The CDR3 nucleotides read TGTGCCAGCAGTTCGCTTGGACGGCGGGAAGCTTTCTTT.

The chain is built from TRBV11-2 and TRBJ1-2; D possibly corresponds to TRBD1 (5 bases). The germline V gene has CDR1 SGHAT and CDR2 FQNNGV. Trimming left V 0 bases short and J 5 bases short, with 10 bases between. There are 14 residues in the CDR3. CDR3 protein: CASSLERGDYGYTF. The CDR3 coding sequence is TGTGCCAGCAGCTTAGAAAGGGGAGATTATGGCTACACCTTC.

This chain links TRBV7-9 with TRBJ1-1; TRBD1 is a possible D gene (5 bases). Per germline, CDR1 SEHNR and CDR2 FQNEAQ (reference sequence). There are 16 residues in the CDR3. V was clipped by 0 bases and J by 4 bases, with 15 bases between them. CDR3 DNA sequence: TGTGCCAGCAGCTTAGCGGGGAGCCGACAGACCACTGAAGCTTTCTTT. Translated: CASSLAGSRQTTEAFF.

This chain uses TRBV5-6 with TRBJ1-1; 8 positions match TRBD1. The CDR3 runs to 13 residues. Germline loops: CDR1 SGHDT, CDR2 YYEEEE. V trimming: 5 bases; J trimming: 5 bases; junction bases outside the gene matches: 5. The CDR3 loop reads CASSTGGGTEAFF. The CDR3 DNA sequence: TGTGCCAGCAGTACAGGGGGAGGGACTGAAGCTTTCTTT.

J is TRBJ2-1 and V is TRBV5-1; D possibly corresponds to TRBD1 (5 bases). V dropped 4 bases and J dropped 1 base, with 12 bases sitting between them. In germline, CDR1 is SGHRS, CDR2 YFSETQ. CDR3 length: 15 amino acids. In nucleotides, the CDR3 is TGCGCCAGCAGCCCAACAGGTACTTCCTACAATGAGCAGTTCTTC. It yields the protein CASSPTGTSYNEQFF.

The chain has TRBV4-2 and TRBJ1-1, with a weak D call TRBD1 (6 bases). CDR3 length: 14 amino acids. CDR1 LGHNA and CDR2 YNFKEQ come from the germline V gene. V gave up 5 bases and J gave up 2 bases, with 12 bases separating them. The CDR3 reads CASSWTGGNTEAFF. The CDR3 DNA follows: TGTGCCAGCAGCTGGACGGGGGGCAACACTGAAGCTTTCTTT.

The rearrangement links TRBV9 to TRBJ2-1; D may be TRBD2 (6 bases). V was cut by 0 bases and J by 0 bases, with 13 bases left in between. Germline assignment: CDR1 SGDLS and CDR2 YYNGEE. There are 17 residues in the CDR3. Here the CDR3 DNA reads TGTGCCAGCAGCGTAGACACGGGAGCTCACTCCTACAATGAGCAGTTCTTC. It codes for CASSVDTGAHSYNEQFF.

The chain carries TRBV9 and TRBJ2-1; 8 nucleotides match TRBD2. Germline CDR1 SGDLS, CDR2 YYNGEE. V was pared by 4 bases and J by 6 bases, with 9 bases of the junction left unmatched. This CDR3 has 15 amino acids. The CDR3 reads CASSLTGLVGNEQFF. As DNA, the CDR3 is TGTGCCAGCAGCTTAACGGGACTAGTGGGCAATGAGCAGTTCTTC.

The chain couples TRBV10-2 to TRBJ2-7, with D hard to call. Germline assignment: CDR1 WSHSY and CDR2 SAAADI. This CDR3 is 12 amino acids long. V lost 6 bases, J lost 3 bases, and 9 bases lay in between. CDR3 sequence (DNA): TGCGCCAGCAGGTCTTTCCACTACGAGCAGTACTTC. This encodes CASRSFHYEQYF.

V usage is TRBV7-9 and J usage is TRBJ1-2; weak D call: TRBD1 (6 bases). The ends were cut back, 1 base at V and 5 bases at J, with 17 bases in the middle. This CDR3 has 16 residues. Germline V gene lookup returns CDR1 SEHNR and CDR2 FQNEAQ (reference sequence). The CDR3 is CASSLDSDRRLYGYTF. In DNA, the CDR3 is TGTGCCAGCAGCTTAGACTCGGACAGACGATTGTATGGCTACACCTTC.

The chain couples TRBV29-1 to TRBJ1-1; no clear D gene. Germline V CDR1 and CDR2: SQVTM, ANQGSEA. Trimming pared 2 bases from V and 1 base from J, leaving 2 bases between. This CDR3 spans 11 amino acids. Here the CDR3 DNA reads TGCAGCGTTGAACAGAACACTGAAGCTTTCTTT. It translates to CSVEQNTEAFF.

The chain is built from TRBV7-9 and TRBJ2-1, with TRBD2 identical over 14 bases. CDR3 length equals 16 residues. The trim removed 5 bases at V and 5 bases at J, leaving 5 bases unmatched. Germline V CDR1 and CDR2: SEHNR, FQNEAQ (reference sequence). The CDR3 nucleotides read TGTGCCAGCAGCCGACTAGCGGGAGGGCCCGACAATGAGCAGTTCTTC. Its translation: CASSRLAGGPDNEQFF.

The rearrangement links TRBV6-6 to TRBJ2-3; D unclear. Germline V lookup: CDR1 MNHNY, CDR2 SVGAGI (reference sequence). V was pared by 4 bases and J by 7 bases, with 12 bases between. CDR3 length equals 13 residues. In DNA form, the CDR3 reads TGTGCCAGCAGTTCCCGACAAACCTATACGCAGTATTTT. As protein: CASSSRQTYTQYF.